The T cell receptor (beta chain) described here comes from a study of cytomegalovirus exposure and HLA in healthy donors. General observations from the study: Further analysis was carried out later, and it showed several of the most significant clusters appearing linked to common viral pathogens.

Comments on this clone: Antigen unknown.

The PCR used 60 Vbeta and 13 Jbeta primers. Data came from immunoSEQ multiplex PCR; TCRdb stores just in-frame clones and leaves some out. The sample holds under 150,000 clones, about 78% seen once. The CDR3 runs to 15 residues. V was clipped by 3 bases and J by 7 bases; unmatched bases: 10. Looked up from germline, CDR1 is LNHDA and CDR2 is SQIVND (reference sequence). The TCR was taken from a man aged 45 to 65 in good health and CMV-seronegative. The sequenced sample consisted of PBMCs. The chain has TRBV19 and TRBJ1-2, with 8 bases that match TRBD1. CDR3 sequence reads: CASSIPPSGGFGYTF. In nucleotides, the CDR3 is TGTGCCAGTAGTATCCCGCCGTCAGGGGGCTTTGGCTACACCTTC.